This passage covers 32 T cell receptor beta chains from one sample sequenced in a study of blood T cell repertoires in COVID-19. Sequencing was performed with immunoSEQ multiplex PCR; in TCRdb, only in-frame clones are kept and a portion is missing. Among roughly 250,000 clones listed, 80% to 85% were seen once. Sequencing was carried out using peripheral blood. The origin of the receptors is a man in his fifties with active or convalescent COVID-19.

The chain is built from TRBV6-5 and TRBJ2-2, with 7 bases aligning to TRBD1. Germline V gene lookup returns CDR1 MNHEY and CDR2 SVGAGI. Trimming removed 7 bases from V and 8 bases from J; junction bases left unmatched: 7. The CDR3 consists of 13 residues. This CDR3 reads CASNKGQPGELFF. The CDR3 coding sequence is TGTGCCAGCAATAAGGGACAGCCGGGGGAGCTGTTTTTT.

The chain uses TRBV7-9 and TRBJ1-4; D call uncertain. The CDR3 consists of 15 residues. V was pared by 3 bases and J by 1 base, with 9 bases between. Germline loops: CDR1 SEHNR, CDR2 FQNEAQ (reference sequence). CDR3: CASSLGGLTNEKLFF. As DNA, the CDR3 is TGTGCCAGCAGCTTGGGTGGACTAACTAATGAAAAACTGTTTTTT.

V gene TRBV4-2 combines with J gene TRBJ1-1, with a possible D match to TRBD1 (6 bases). V was shortened by 0 bases and J by 1 base, with 6 bases between the two germline ends. The germline gives CDR1 LGHNA, CDR2 YNFKEQ. The CDR3 is made up of 14 amino acids. The CDR3 region has the DNA TGTGCCAGCAGCCAAGAACAGGGGAACACTGAAGCTTTCTTT. Translating gives CASSQEQGNTEAFF.

The chain employs TRBV5-8 and TRBJ2-4; 7 bases align to TRBD2. Germline CDR1 SGHTS, CDR2 YDEGEE. The V gene end was trimmed by 5 bases and the J gene end by 8 bases; junction bases not matched to a gene: 13. The CDR3 consists of 15 residues. The CDR3 bases are TGTGCCAGCAGGAAGGAAGGGCGGGGGATTGACATTCAGTACTTC. Residues: CASRKEGRGIDIQYF.

A remark on this clone: The junction and the germline gene differ at one end; a read error may be behind it. The gene calls are TRBV6-5 and TRBJ2-5; D is perhaps TRBD2 (7 bases). This CDR3 comprises 12 residues. Germline V gene data show CDR1 as MNHEY and CDR2 as SVGAGI. DNA for the CDR3: TGTGCCAGCAGTTACTCGGGGGGGCTCTTGAACTTC. Encoded protein: CASSYSGGLLNF.

This clone has a single count. V gene TRBV6-1 combines with J gene TRBJ1-5; D possibly corresponds to TRBD1 (6 bases). Looked up from germline, CDR1 is MNHNS and CDR2 is SASEGT. The CDR3 totals 14 residues. Trimming shortened V by 3 bases and J by 7 bases, and 13 bases separated the two germline ends. The CDR3 sequence: CASSDGGAGQPQHF. CDR3 bases: TGTGCCAGCAGTGATGGGGGGGCGGGCCAGCCCCAGCATTTT.

The chain carries TRBV28 and TRBJ1-1; the D gene is possibly TRBD1 (5 bases). V lost 3 bases and J lost 4, with 12 bases in between. This CDR3 spans 14 amino acids. CDR1 is MDHEN, CDR2 SYDVKM, per germline. The CDR3 region is CASSFRGEVTEAFF. The CDR3 DNA sequence: TGTGCCAGCAGTTTCCGGGGGGAGGTCACTGAAGCTTTCTTT.

This clone was detected a few times. The chain links TRBV5-1 to TRBJ1-1; D gene unclear. CDR1 and CDR2 (germline): SGHRS, YFSETQ. The CDR3 length is 15 residues. V lost 4 bases and J 5 bases, leaving 18 bases between the germline ends. CDR3 loop: CASSLVGGGNTEAFF. Written as DNA, the CDR3 is TGCGCCAGCAGCCTCGTAGGAGGAGGGAATACTGAAGCTTTCTTT.

The chain employs TRBV6-2 or TRBV6-3 and TRBJ2-1; the D gene is possibly TRBD1 (6 bases). Germline-derived CDR1 and CDR2 are MNHEY and SVGEGT. The germline V and J ends were trimmed by 4 bases and 7 bases, with 17 bases remaining between them. CDR3 length equals 15 residues. CDR3 nucleotide sequence: TGTGCCAGCAGTTCCACAGGGTCGGGGATGAATGAGCAGTTCTTC. This sequence encodes CASSSTGSGMNEQFF.

The gene calls are TRBV7-8 and TRBJ2-2, with TRBD2 matching over 11 bases. CDR3 size: 16 residues. CDR1 is SGHVS and CDR2 is FQNEAQ in the germline V gene. Losses at the gene ends were 3 bases for V and 5 bases for J; bases not matched to a gene: 5. CDR3 nucleotide sequence: TGTGCCAGCAGCTTTCGACTAGCGGGGTTAACCGGGGAGCTGTTTTTT. Its protein product is CASSFRLAGLTGELFF.

The rearrangement uses TRBV30 and TRBJ2-5; 7 bases map to TRBD2. This CDR3 comprises 13 residues. With V trimmed by 4 bases and J by 1 base, 3 bases remained unmatched. From germline, CDR1 is GTSNPN and CDR2 SVGIG (reference sequence). The CDR3 here is CAWMGGVQETQYF. CDR3 coding DNA: TGTGCCTGGATGGGAGGGGTCCAAGAGACCCAGTACTTC.

The rearrangement links TRBV6-5 to TRBJ1-2, with D possibly matching TRBD1 (6 bases). The CDR3 sequence is 15 residues long. CDR1 MNHEY and CDR2 SVGAGI come from the germline V gene. V lost 6 bases and J 1 base, leaving 15 bases between the germline ends. The CDR3 sequence: CASSQETGINYGYTF. CDR3 DNA sequence: TGTGCCAGCAGCCAAGAAACAGGGATTAACTATGGCTACACCTTC.

The J gene is TRBJ2-5, the V gene TRBV7-6, with 13 bases matching TRBD2. Germline CDR1 SGHVS, CDR2 FNYEAQ. Trimming at V came to 10 bases and at J to 2 bases, leaving 10 bases not matched to a gene. This CDR3 region has 16 residues. The CDR3 loop is CATPPTSGGEQETQYF. The CDR3 nucleotides are TGTGCCACACCTCCCACTAGCGGGGGGGAACAAGAGACCCAGTACTTC.

The gene calls are TRBV2 and TRBJ2-2; 10 nucleotides line up with TRBD2. The CDR3 sequence is 16 residues long. Trimming at V came to 7 bases and at J to 4 bases, leaving 9 bases not matched to a gene. The germline V gene has CDR1 SNHLY and CDR2 FYNNEI. The CDR3 region has the DNA TGTGCCAGCACCATTCAGCGGGGGGGCGGCACCGGGGAGCTGTTTTTT. It translates to CASTIQRGGGTGELFF.

This chain connects TRBV24-1 to TRBJ2-7; 9 bases fit TRBD1. The CDR3 spans 14 residues. From germline, CDR1 is KGHDR and CDR2 SFDVKD. With 5 bases clipped from V and 6 bases from J, the junction kept 7 bases outside the gene matches. The DNA for the CDR3 is TGTGCCACCAGTGGGACAGGGGCGGTTGGCGAGCAGTACTTC. Encoded protein: CATSGTGAVGEQYF.

The gene calls are TRBV6-5 and TRBJ2-3; TRBD1 agrees at 9 bases. From germline, CDR1 is MNHEY and CDR2 SVGAGI. This CDR3 region has 14 residues. J was trimmed by 8 bases and V by 7 bases; bases with no gene match: 10. CDR3 in amino acids: CASIFERQGGTQYF. CDR3 coding DNA: TGTGCCAGCATATTTGAGCGACAGGGGGGTACGCAGTATTTT.

The chain uses TRBV19 and TRBJ2-1; TRBD2 matches at 10 bases. Germline V CDR1 and CDR2: LNHDA, SQIVND (reference sequence). Losses at the gene ends were 6 bases for V and 4 bases for J; bases not matched to a gene: 12. The CDR3 consists of 17 residues. Here the CDR3 DNA reads TGTGCCAGTAGGGAGGTCGGGGCTAGCGGGGGTTACAATGAGCAGTTCTTC. It specifies CASREVGASGGYNEQFF.

The V call is TRBV7-8, the J call TRBJ1-2; D uncertain. The CDR3 is 13 residues long. Germline V CDR1 and CDR2: SGHVS, FQNEAQ. V shed 5 bases and J shed 4 bases, with 11 bases lying between them. CDR3 coding DNA: TGTGCCAGCAGCCATAGGACTTTCTATGGCTACACCTTC. Translating gives CASSHRTFYGYTF.

The chain joins TRBV29-1 to TRBJ1-1; 10 bases agree with TRBD1. This CDR3 is 17 amino acids long. The V gene end was trimmed by 6 bases and the J gene end by 3 bases; junction bases not matched to a gene: 16. Germline loops: CDR1 SQVTM, CDR2 ANQGSEA. The CDR3 here is CSVPPTPGTGADTEAFF. Written as DNA, the CDR3 is TGCAGCGTCCCACCCACTCCCGGGACAGGGGCGGACACTGAAGCTTTCTTT. Variable domain in full (rest from reference TRBV29-1 and TRBJ1-1): SAVISQKPSRDICQRGTSLTIQCQVDSQVTMMFWYRQQPGQSLTLIATANQGSEATYESGFVIDKFPISRPNLTFSTLTVSNMSPEDSSIYLCSVPPTPGTGADTEAFFGQGTRLTVV.

V and J are TRBV19 and TRBJ2-1, with a weak D call TRBD1 (8 bases). Trimming took off 6 bases at V and 8 bases at J, with 17 bases between the two ends. The length of the CDR3 is 14 residues. The germline gives CDR1 LNHDA, CDR2 SQIVND (reference sequence). This chain's CDR3 is CASRNRGGWHEQFF. The CDR3 DNA sequence: TGTGCCAGTAGGAACAGGGGGGGGTGGCATGAGCAGTTCTTC.

The V gene is TRBV6-5, the J gene TRBJ2-5; D may be TRBD1 (6 bases). The CDR3 has 16 residues. With 2 bases removed from V and 2 bases from J, the gap between germline ends came to 15 bases. The germline V gene encodes CDR1 MNHEY and CDR2 SVGAGI. The CDR3 nucleotides read TGTGCCAGCAGTTACCCAAATTGGGGGCGGCAAGAGACCCAGTACTTC. Encoded protein: CASSYPNWGRQETQYF.

V is TRBV13 and J is TRBJ2-7; D gene unclear. V lost 5 bases and J lost 0, with 14 bases in between. This CDR3 is built from 15 residues. Germline CDR1 is PRHDT and CDR2 is FYEKMQ (reference sequence). The CDR3 loop reads CASSHAEKSSYEQYF. The CDR3 DNA sequence: TGTGCCAGCAGCCATGCCGAGAAGAGCTCCTACGAGCAGTACTTC.

The J gene is TRBJ2-3, the V gene TRBV20-1, with D unclear. Per the germline V gene, CDR1 is DFQATT and CDR2 is SNEGSKA (reference sequence). V was clipped by 6 bases and J by 5 bases, with 9 bases between them. CDR3 length: 11 amino acids. The CDR3 DNA reads as TGCAGTGCCAGACGGGTAGATACGCAGTATTTT. It translates to CSARRVDTQYF.

The V and J genes are TRBV5-1 and TRBJ1-6; 8 bases agree with TRBD1. The CDR3 consists of 14 residues. The junction had 5 bases not matched to a gene; V was cut back by 4 bases and J by 8 bases. CDR1 and CDR2 (germline): SGHRS, YFSETQ. The CDR3 DNA is TGCGCCAGCAGCCCAGGGGGCGCAGATTCACCCCTCCACTTT. As protein: CASSPGGADSPLHF.

This CDR3 reads CASSVGSGMNTEAFF. CDR3 bases: TGTGCCAGCAGCGTAGGATCAGGAATGAACACTGAAGCTTTCTTT. J is TRBJ1-1 and V is TRBV9; D unresolved. V lost 0 bases and J 0 bases, leaving 9 bases between the germline ends. CDR3 size: 15 residues. CDR1 is SGDLS and CDR2 is YYNGEE in the germline V gene.

CDR3 amino acids: CASSLGGLGQYF. CDR3 sequence (DNA): TGTGCCAGCAGCTTAGGGGGACTCGGGCAGTACTTC. V is TRBV7-9 and J is TRBJ2-7; D is possibly TRBD2 (6 bases). Trimming pared 1 base from V and 9 bases from J, leaving 10 bases between. Per germline, CDR1 SEHNR and CDR2 FQNEAQ (reference sequence). This CDR3 is 12 amino acids long.

V gene TRBV19 combines with J gene TRBJ1-2, with D hard to call. CDR1 and CDR2 (germline): LNHDA, SQIVND (reference sequence). Between the trimmed V and J ends, which lost 6 bases and 4 bases, there was a span of 6 bases. The CDR3 loop spans 11 amino acids. The CDR3 DNA reads TGTGCCAGTAGCCCTACCTATGGCTACACCTTC. It codes for CASSPTYGYTF.

This clone showed up just once. V is TRBV6-5 and J is TRBJ2-1; 12 bases match TRBD1. The length of the CDR3 is 16 residues. Per the germline V gene, CDR1 is MNHEY and CDR2 is SVGAGI. The ends lost 2 bases at V and 3 bases at J; junction bases unmatched: 2. For the CDR3, the DNA is TGTGCCAGCAGTTACGGGACAGGGGGCTTCTACAATGAGCAGTTCTTC. It is translated as CASSYGTGGFYNEQFF.

The chain is built from TRBV23-1 and TRBJ2-7; possibly TRBD2 for D (6 bases). TRBV23-1 falls under the ORF class, with uncertain function. The CDR3 has 15 amino acids. V lost 7 bases to trimming and J lost 1 base, with 17 bases between them. In nucleotides, the CDR3 is TGCGCCAGCATCCCTTGGCGGGACGGATCCTACGAGCAGTACTTC. Translated, it gives CASIPWRDGSYEQYF.

V is TRBV13 and J is TRBJ1-3; possibly TRBD1 for D (6 bases). Germline loops: CDR1 PRHDT, CDR2 FYEKMQ (reference sequence). The CDR3 contains 15 residues. Trimming took 2 bases from V and 4 from J, leaving 12 bases between them. In DNA, the CDR3 is TGTGCCAGCAGCTTAACAGGGAGAGGAGGAAACACCATATATTTT. It translates to CASSLTGRGGNTIYF.

The chain combines TRBV6-1 with TRBJ1-2; unclear D gene. In germline, CDR1 is MNHNS, CDR2 SASEGT. Trimming shortened V by 2 bases and J by 1 base, and 11 bases separated the two germline ends. The CDR3 extends over 15 amino acids. DNA of the CDR3: TGTGCCAGCAGTGAAACCCGGACTATTAACTATGGCTACACCTTC. This gives the protein CASSETRTINYGYTF.

The chain joins TRBV10-3 to TRBJ1-4; TRBD1 matches at 10 bases. The CDR3 sequence is 17 residues long. The V gene's germline CDR1 is ENHRY and CDR2 SYGVKD. V trimming: 0 bases; J trimming: 7 bases; junction bases outside the gene matches: 8. CDR3 amino acids: CAISESGLDRGSEKLFF. As DNA, the CDR3 is TGTGCCATCAGTGAGTCGGGGTTGGACAGGGGGAGTGAAAAACTGTTTTTT.